A single sample is the source of the 17 T cell receptor beta chains below, sequenced in a study of response to subunit inactivated influenza vaccine. Each CDR3 protein gets one entry after TCRdb re-called the RT-PCR reads with MiXCR. The sample includes about 240,000 distinct CDR3 sequences, 9% to 15% seen only once; the top ten take approximately 7.8%. The sequencing used non-naive T cells sorted from PBMCs, collected 14 to 15 days before vaccination. These TCRs come from a man aged 45-60 years who received an inactivated influenza vaccine.

CDR3 bases: TGTGCCAGCAGCCACAGGGGACAGACCCAGTACTTC. As protein: CASSHRGQTQYF. The chain carries TRBV7-2 and TRBJ2-5, with TRBD1 matching 7 bases. CDR1 and CDR2 from the germline V gene are SGHTA and FQGNSA. Losses at the gene ends were 5 bases for V and 6 bases for J; bases not matched to a gene: 3. The CDR3 is 12 amino acids. Together with reference TRBV7-2 and TRBJ2-5, the CDR3 gives the full variable domain: GAGVSQSPSNKVTEKGKDVELRCDPISGHTALYWYRQSLGQGLEFLIYFQGNSAPDKSGLPSDRFSAERTGGSVSTLTIQRTQQEDSAVYLCASSHRGQTQYFGPGTRLLVL.

The chain combines TRBV9 with TRBJ2-7; TRBD1 agrees at 9 bases. This CDR3 spans 15 amino acids. CDR1 and CDR2 from the germline V gene are SGDLS and YYNGEE. With 0 bases clipped from V and 8 bases from J, the junction kept 9 bases outside the gene matches. The CDR3 here is CASSVAPTGGAKQYF. For the CDR3, the DNA is TGTGCCAGCAGCGTAGCCCCGACAGGGGGAGCGAAGCAGTACTTC.

This clonotype was picked up many times. This sequence joins TRBV20-1 and TRBJ2-4, with 9 bases lining up with TRBD1. Germline values: CDR1 DFQATT, CDR2 SNEGSKA (reference sequence). CDR3 length: 13 residues. V trimming: 6 bases; J trimming: 6 bases; junction bases outside the gene matches: 6. The CDR3 region has the DNA TGCAGTGCGCTGGACAGGGGAGGAAACATTCAGTACTTC. This gives the protein CSALDRGGNIQYF.

The chain joins TRBV5-1 to TRBJ2-7; D possibly corresponds to TRBD1 (5 bases). Germline CDR1 reads SGHRS; CDR2 reads YFSETQ. This CDR3 has 14 amino acids. The germline V and J ends were trimmed by 0 bases and 3 bases, with 10 bases remaining between them. As DNA, the CDR3 is TGCGCCAGCAGCTTGGGGGCAGGGAACTACGAGCAGTACTTC. Its translation: CASSLGAGNYEQYF.

This clonotype was seen at least ten times. The chain carries TRBV30 and TRBJ2-1; D might be TRBD2 (5 bases). The ends were cut back, 0 bases at V and 8 bases at J, with 14 bases in the middle. Germline V gene sequence: CDR1 GTSNPN, CDR2 SVGIG (reference sequence). The CDR3 consists of 14 residues. CDR3 nucleotides: TGTGCCTGGAGTGTGCTTGGGCTAGCCGATGAGCAGTTCTTC. Translating gives CAWSVLGLADEQFF.

Ten or more counts support this clonotype. This chain links TRBV2 with TRBJ2-7; TRBD1 matches at 7 bases. This CDR3 comprises 16 residues. Germline V gene sequence: CDR1 SNHLY, CDR2 FYNNEI. Trimming cost V 6 bases and J 0 bases; bases outside gene matches: 11. The DNA for the CDR3 is TGTGCCAGCAGGAGGGACAGTACTCTGAGCTCCTACGAGCAGTACTTC. This encodes CASRRDSTLSSYEQYF.

J is TRBJ1-1 and V is TRBV20-1, with D possibly matching TRBD1 (6 bases). The V gene lost 0 bases and the J gene lost 5 bases, with 16 bases spanning the gap. Germline V gene lookup returns CDR1 DFQATT and CDR2 SNEGSKA (reference sequence). The CDR3 runs to 15 residues. The CDR3 region has the DNA TGCAGTGCTAGAGATTGGGGGGCGGTTGAAACTGAAGCTTTCTTT. It is translated as CSARDWGAVETEAFF.

The V call is TRBV10-3, the J call TRBJ2-7; 10 bases line up with TRBD1. CDR3 length: 15 residues. The germline V gene encodes CDR1 ENHRY and CDR2 SYGVKD. Trimming removed 6 bases from V and 1 base from J; junction bases left unmatched: 6. The CDR3 DNA follows: TGTGCCATCAGCTCGGGGGACAGGGGATCCTACGAGCAGTACTTC. Translated, it gives CAISSGDRGSYEQYF.

The genes are TRBV15 and TRBJ1-2, with D possibly TRBD1 on 6 matching bases. There are 15 residues in the CDR3. The V end was cut by 0 bases, the J end by 4 bases, with 12 bases between. CDR1 and CDR2 from the germline V gene are LNHNV and YYDKDF (reference sequence). The CDR3 DNA follows: TGTGCCACCAGCAGAGAGGGAACAGGGTCCTATGGCTACACCTTC. Translating gives CATSREGTGSYGYTF.

This clonotype was seen at least ten times. This chain joins TRBV3-1 and TRBJ1-1, with TRBD1 as a possible D gene (5 bases). Germline loops: CDR1 LGHDT, CDR2 YNNKEL (reference sequence). V was shortened by 1 base and J by 1 base, with 10 bases between the two germline ends. The CDR3 extends over 15 amino acids. The CDR3 spells CASSQGDQGNTEAFF. The CDR3 DNA sequence: TGTGCCAGCAGCCAAGGCGACCAGGGGAACACTGAAGCTTTCTTT.

In this sample, this clonotype turned up a few times. The chain carries TRBV6-6 and TRBJ2-1; no firm D call. CDR1 and CDR2 from the germline V gene are MNHNY and SVGAGI (reference sequence). The ends were cut back, 6 bases at V and 10 bases at J, with 13 bases in the middle. CDR3 size: 12 residues. In nucleotides, the CDR3 is TGTGCCAGCAGGGCCCGAATGGGCGAGCAGTTCTTC. This encodes CASRARMGEQFF.

There are a few counts of this clonotype. The chain couples TRBV18 to TRBJ2-5; D tentatively fits TRBD1 or TRBD2 (5 bases each). CDR3 length: 16 residues. V was pared by 4 bases and J by 2 bases, with 17 bases between. The germline gives CDR1 KGHSH, CDR2 LQKENI. The CDR3 is CASSLLTGTAQETQYF. In DNA, the CDR3 is TGTGCCAGCTCACTATTGACCGGGACGGCACAAGAGACCCAGTACTTC.

This sequence joins TRBV11-2 and TRBJ2-1, with TRBD2 matching over 13 bases. V was pared by 4 bases and J by 12 bases, with 18 bases of the junction left unmatched. The CDR3 sequence is 18 residues long. CDR1 is SGHAT, CDR2 FQNNGV, per germline. Here the CDR3 DNA reads TGTGCCAGCAGCTCCCAAGCGGGACTAGCGGGATCTAGGTTAGGGCAGTTCTTC. This sequence encodes CASSSQAGLAGSRLGQFF.

This chain links TRBV21-1 with TRBJ1-4. TRBV21-1 is marked as a pseudogene. The length of the CDR3 is 16 residues. CDR3 protein: CASSKRKLSLGEKLFF. The CDR3 nucleotides read TGTGCCAGCAGCAAGAGGAAACTATCCTTGGGTGAAAAACTGTTTTTT.

This clonotype was observed a handful of times. The chain has TRBV5-1 and TRBJ1-2; the D gene is possibly TRBD1 (6 bases). Per the germline V gene, CDR1 is SGHRS and CDR2 is YFSETQ. CDR3 length equals 16 residues. V lost 5 bases to trimming and J lost 5 bases, with 22 bases between them. CDR3 residues: CASSPTLQGLGYGYTF. In DNA, the CDR3 is TGCGCCAGCAGTCCTACTCTCCAGGGGTTGGGGTATGGCTACACCTTC.

The gene calls are TRBV27 and TRBJ2-5; TRBD1 is a possible D gene (8 bases). The germline gives CDR1 MNHEY, CDR2 SMNVEV (reference sequence). V was trimmed by 2 bases and J by 3 bases, leaving 16 bases between them. This CDR3 contains 16 residues. Written as DNA, the CDR3 is TGTGCCAGCAGTTTAACCCCAACAGGGGGGGAAGAGACCCAGTACTTC. Protein: CASSLTPTGGEETQYF.

In this sample, this clonotype turned up many times. As DNA, the CDR3 is TGTGCCAGCAGTTTAGGACCTCGAAAAGACAGGGATGATGGCTACACCTTC. Translating gives CASSLGPRKDRDDGYTF. The V and J genes are TRBV12-3 or TRBV12-4 and TRBJ1-2; the match to TRBD1 covers 7 bases. The CDR3 consists of 17 residues. Losses at the gene ends were 1 base for V and 6 bases for J; bases not matched to a gene: 14.